Below, 9 T cell receptor beta chains from the same sample are listed, as sequenced in a study of tumor-infiltrating lymphocytes in primary liver carcinoma. From 20-30 mg of unsorted bulk tissue, DNA and RNA were co-extracted together. Priming with a constant-region primer yielded TCR beta cDNA from 400 to 500 ng total RNA. Slightly modified ARM-PCR, run as three nested multiplex PCR rounds, produced the TCR beta libraries. PCR rounds one and two used TRBV1-TRBV30 forward primers with a C-beta reverse primer for 10 cycles each. MiXCR, applied by TCRdb to the multiplex PCR reads, yields one record per CDR3 protein. The sample comprises about 120,000 distinct CDR3 sequences, about two thirds of which are singletons, and 7.5% to 10% rests with the top ten. Material: tumor-adjacent normal liver tissue. The source is a woman in her sixties with primary liver carcinoma and hepatitis B virus infection.

The count of this clonotype is one. The genes are TRBV11-3 and TRBJ2-1, with TRBD1 matching over 7 bases. Losses at the gene ends were 8 bases for V and 5 bases for J; bases not matched to a gene: 6. Germline CDR1 is SGHNT and CDR2 is YENEEA. The CDR3 is 13 residues long. In DNA form, the CDR3 reads TGTGCCAGCGGCTGGGACAGAGACAATGAGCAGTTCTTC. Translation gives CASGWDRDNEQFF.

To note about this clonotype: Because the CDR3 is missing its conserved closing phenylalanine or tryptophan, this is likely a read error. The chain carries TRBV5-4 and TRBJ2-7, with D tentatively TRBD1 (5 bases). The CDR3 loop spans 13 amino acids. Germline V CDR1 and CDR2: SGHNT, YYREEE (reference sequence). The chain's CDR3 is CASSADTANDQYL. CDR3 DNA: TGTGCCAGCAGCGCGGACACGGCGAACGACCAGTACCTC.

As concerns this clonotype: One end of the junction fails to match germline, which may point to a read error. This chain uses TRBV5-5 with TRBJ1-1; D is perhaps TRBD1 (6 bases). CDR1 SGHKS and CDR2 YYEKEE come from the germline V gene (reference sequence). The CDR3 runs 14 residues. CDR3 region: CVSSGGTLNTEAFF. The CDR3 DNA follows: TGTGTCAGCAGCGGGGGGACACTCAACACTGAAGCTTTCTTT. Filled out from reference TRBV5-5 and TRBJ1-1, the complete variable domain reads DAGVTQSPTHLIKTRGQQVTLRCSPISGHKSVSWYQQVLGQGPQFIFQYYEKEERGRGNFPDRFSARQFPNYSSELNVNALLLGDSALYLCVSSGGTLNTEAFFGQGTRLTVV.

The J gene is TRBJ2-5, the V gene TRBV4-3; 11 bases are shared with TRBD2. This CDR3 region has 17 residues. The germline CDR1 and CDR2 sequences are LGHNA and YSLEER. The ends lost 1 base at V and 8 bases at J; junction bases unmatched: 12. As DNA, the CDR3 is TGCGCCAGCAGCCAAGCGGCTAGCGGGAGGACTGGTGAAACCCAGTACTTC. Protein product: CASSQAASGRTGETQYF.

The chain carries TRBV5-5 and TRBJ2-2; possibly TRBD1 or TRBD2 for D (5 bases each). Germline V gene lookup returns CDR1 SGHKS and CDR2 YYEKEE (reference sequence). This CDR3 spans 14 amino acids. Trimming shortened V by 4 bases and J by 6 bases, and 13 bases separated the two germline ends. Here the CDR3 DNA reads TGTGCCAGCAGCCCCTGGGGGAGCTCCGGGGAGCTGTTTTTT. Amino acids: CASSPWGSSGELFF.

This clonotype was found once. As the CDR3 is not closed by the conserved phenylalanine or tryptophan, this likely results from a read error. The DNA is omitted, as the CDR3 cannot be located on it reliably, and the CDR3 follows TCRdb's listing. J is TRBJ2-3 and V is TRBV11-1; the table's D call of TRBD2 was not tested on the DNA. The CDR3 totals 14 residues, both ends included. Germline loops: CDR1 SGHAT, CDR2 FQDESV (reference sequence). CDR3 sequence: CVSSLRQRAGEPHI.

Notes on this clonotype: The junction does not match germline at one end; this may be a read error. In nucleotides, the CDR3 is TGCGCCAGCAACTTGAGGGATAGGGGGGGTATGAGCGGCTACACCTTC. Protein product: CASNLRDRGGMSGYTF. The J gene is TRBJ1-2, the V gene TRBV5-1; tentative D call: TRBD1 (6 bases). The germline gives CDR1 SGHRS, CDR2 YFSETQ. The CDR3 contains 16 residues.

In this sample, this clonotype turned up once. The CDR3 does not end in the conserved phenylalanine or tryptophan, so this is likely a read error. V is TRBV28 and J is TRBJ1-1, with D unresolved. This CDR3 comprises 13 residues. Trimming cost V 6 bases and J 3 bases, with 11 bases left between them. Germline CDR1 and CDR2: MDHEN and SYDVKM. CDR3 DNA sequence: TGTGCCAGCAGCCCCAGACCCTACACTGAAGCTTTCTCT. Its protein product is CASSPRPYTEAFS.

Remarks on this clonotype: The junction departs from the called germline gene at one end, perhaps through a read error. V gene TRBV11-2 combines with J gene TRBJ1-5, with unresolved D. The CDR3 length is 13 residues. Germline V CDR1 and CDR2: SGHAT, FQNNGV. The CDR3 sequence: CTSSPERGQPHHF. CDR3 sequence (DNA): TGTACCAGCAGCCCCGAGCGGGGTCAGCCCCACCATTTT. Based on the CDR3 plus reference TRBV11-2 and TRBJ1-5, the full variable domain is EAGVAQSPRYKIIEKRQSVAFWCNPISGHATLYWYQQILGQGPKLLIQFQNNGVVDDSQLPKDRFSAERLKGVDSTLKIQPAKLEDSAVYLCTSSPERGQPHHFGDGTRLSIL.